Sequencing of this T cell receptor beta chain was carried out in a study of T cell responses to AZD1222 COVID-19 vaccine. Study results and limitations: Spike as a whole was targeted by vaccine-associated CD4 TCRs, dominant at 160-218 and 743-854. Repertoires were collected only later (after the peak T cell response had occurred). Spike-specific TCR breadth and depth rose after two AZD1222 doses.

Note on this clone: No antigen is known for it. Other DNA sequences within the sample encode an identical CDR3.

The table came from immunoSEQ multiplex PCR; TCRdb's copy has only in-frame clones and leaves some out. The table lists 100,000 or so clones, approximately 87% of them singletons. Germline loops: CDR1 LGHDT, CDR2 YNNKEL (reference sequence). The CDR3 runs 13 residues. V lost 4 bases and J 0 bases, leaving 4 bases between the germline ends. The clonotype originates from an adult in good health. The gene calls are TRBV3-1 (or the pseudogene TRBV3-2) and TRBJ1-3; D remains unclear. Sequencing was performed on peripheral blood, taken on day 0 of AZD1222 vaccination. The CDR3 nucleotides are TGTGCCAGCAGCCCGAGCTCTGGAAACACCATATATTTT. Its translation is CASSPSSGNTIYF.